This T cell receptor beta chain is drawn from a study of blood T cells in healthy people across ages. For every donor, a draw yielded around 10 milliliters of peripheral blood. The use of a sample-barcoded 5' primer and a J-beta primer mix characterized a second PCR of roughly 6 to 11 cycles. Tags on each cDNA molecule came from a template-switch adaptor with 12 random nucleotides. TCRdb re-derived calls from the 5' RACE reads in MiXCR, one entry per CDR3 protein. The table has around 750,000 distinct CDR3 sequences, 53% seen once. This clonotype has just a few counts. Its antigen is unidentified. Study conclusions and caveats: Naive T cell percentage showed a strong correlation with TCR beta diversity.

The specimen sequenced was blood. This clonotype was sampled from a man older than 75 in good health.

DNA for the CDR3: TGCAGTGCTAGCCCAGACGCGGACTATGGCTACACCTTC. Protein sequence: CSASPDADYGYTF. This chain links TRBV20-1 with TRBJ1-2, with D unclear. Germline V lookup: CDR1 DFQATT, CDR2 SNEGSKA (reference sequence). The CDR3 is made up of 13 amino acids. The ends were cut back, 3 bases at V and 3 bases at J, with 11 bases in the middle.